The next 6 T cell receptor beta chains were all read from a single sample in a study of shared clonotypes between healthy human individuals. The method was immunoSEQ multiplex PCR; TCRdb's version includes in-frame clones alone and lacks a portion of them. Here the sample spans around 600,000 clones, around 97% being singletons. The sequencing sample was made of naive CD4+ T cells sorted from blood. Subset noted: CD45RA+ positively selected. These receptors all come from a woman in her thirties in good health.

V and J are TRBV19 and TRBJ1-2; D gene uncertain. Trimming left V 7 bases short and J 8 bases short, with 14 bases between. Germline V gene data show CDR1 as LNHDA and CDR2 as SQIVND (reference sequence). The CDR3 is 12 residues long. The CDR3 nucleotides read TGTGCCAGTATGACTCAAGGGAGCGGCTACACCTTC. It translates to CASMTQGSGYTF.

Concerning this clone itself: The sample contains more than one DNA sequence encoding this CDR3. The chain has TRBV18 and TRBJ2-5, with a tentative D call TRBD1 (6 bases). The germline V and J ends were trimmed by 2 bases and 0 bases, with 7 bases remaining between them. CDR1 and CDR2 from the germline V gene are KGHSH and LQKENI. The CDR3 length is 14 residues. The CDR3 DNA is TGTGCCAGCTCACCAAGGACAGACCAAGAGACCCAGTACTTC. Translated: CASSPRTDQETQYF.

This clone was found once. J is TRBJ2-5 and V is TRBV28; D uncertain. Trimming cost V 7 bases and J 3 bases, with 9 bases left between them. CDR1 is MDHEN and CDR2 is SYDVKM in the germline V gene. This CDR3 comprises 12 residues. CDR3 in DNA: TGTGCCAGCAAGGGTACAGAAGAGACCCAGTACTTC. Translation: CASKGTEETQYF.

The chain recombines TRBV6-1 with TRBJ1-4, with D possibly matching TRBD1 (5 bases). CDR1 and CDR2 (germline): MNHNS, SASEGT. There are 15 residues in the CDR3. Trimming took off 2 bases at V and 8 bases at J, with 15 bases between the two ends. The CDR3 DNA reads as TGTGCCAGCAGTGAACGGAGCAGGGTAGGCGAAAAACTGTTTTTT. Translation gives CASSERSRVGEKLFF.

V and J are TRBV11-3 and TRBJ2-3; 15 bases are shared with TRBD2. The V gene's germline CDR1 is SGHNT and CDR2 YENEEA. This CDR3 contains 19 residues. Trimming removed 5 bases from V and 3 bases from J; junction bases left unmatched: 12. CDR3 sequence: CASSPSRGLAGGDTDTQYF. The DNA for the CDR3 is TGTGCCAGCAGCCCCTCAAGGGGACTAGCGGGAGGAGATACAGATACGCAGTATTTT.

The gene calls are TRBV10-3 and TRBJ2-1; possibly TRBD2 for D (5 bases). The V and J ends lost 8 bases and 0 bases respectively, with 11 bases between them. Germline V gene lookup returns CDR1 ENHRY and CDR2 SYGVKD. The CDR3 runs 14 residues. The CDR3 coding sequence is TGTGCCATCCTCCGAGCGGCCTCCTACAATGAGCAGTTCTTC. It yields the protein CAILRAASYNEQFF.